One and the same sample provided the 25 T cell receptor beta chains below, sequenced in a study of cytomegalovirus exposure and HLA in healthy donors. The study ran its PCR with 60 Vbeta and 13 Jbeta primers. TCRdb's table, derived via immunoSEQ multiplex PCR, lists solely in-frame clones and lacks some. The table has about 93,000 clones, roughly 80% seen once. Sequencing used PBMCs. The receptors here all came from a boy aged 5 to 17 in good health and CMV-seronegative.

In this sample, this clone turned up a few times. CDR3 DNA sequence: TGTGCCAGCAGTTTACAGGCCTCTGGAAACACCATATATTTT. It is translated as CASSLQASGNTIYF. V gene TRBV6-5 combines with J gene TRBJ1-3; D might be TRBD1 (5 bases). The CDR3 is 14 residues long. Looked up from germline, CDR1 is MNHEY and CDR2 is SVGAGI. The V end lost 4 bases, the J end lost 0 bases, and 7 bases lay between the germline ends.

This clone was detected a few times. The rearrangement uses TRBV29-1 and TRBJ2-7; 8 nucleotides align to TRBD1. The V gene's germline CDR1 is SQVTM and CDR2 ANQGSEA. Trimming removed 4 bases from V and 3 bases from J; junction bases left unmatched: 11. CDR3 size: 15 residues. For the CDR3, the DNA is TGCAGCGTTGCCCCCGGACAGGGCGAGATCTACGAGCAGTACTTC. As protein: CSVAPGQGEIYEQYF.

The chain carries TRBV29-1 and TRBJ2-3, with 9 bases aligning to TRBD1. Germline V gene lookup returns CDR1 SQVTM and CDR2 ANQGSEA. The length of the CDR3 is 16 residues. The V gene end was trimmed by 4 bases and the J gene end by 6 bases; junction bases not matched to a gene: 14. CDR3 sequence: CSVAPGQGILGDTQYF. The CDR3 DNA reads TGCAGCGTTGCCCCGGGACAGGGAATTCTTGGGGATACGCAGTATTTT.

The J gene is TRBJ1-2, the V gene TRBV29-1; 10 bases are a match to TRBD1. V trimming: 7 bases; J trimming: 8 bases; junction bases outside the gene matches: 10. CDR3 size: 13 residues. Germline V CDR1 and CDR2: SQVTM, ANQGSEA. CDR3 DNA sequence: TGCAGCGGAAAAAGACAGGGGGCAGAGGGCTACACCTTC. This sequence encodes CSGKRQGAEGYTF.

The genes are TRBV7-2 and TRBJ2-4; 7 bases are shared with TRBD1. V dropped 7 bases and J dropped 4; count of bases not matched to a gene: 10. CDR3 length equals 15 residues. Germline-derived CDR1 and CDR2 are SGHTA and FQGNSA. The CDR3 nucleotides are TGTGCCAGCAAGAAGGTACAGGGGACGAAAAACATTCAGTACTTC. This gives the protein CASKKVQGTKNIQYF.

The chain employs TRBV29-1 and TRBJ2-7, with 12 bases fitting TRBD1. Germline V gives CDR1 SQVTM, CDR2 ANQGSEA. With V trimmed by 3 bases and J by 6 bases, 3 bases remained unmatched. The length of the CDR3 is 13 residues. The CDR3 loop is CSVEGQGALEQYF. DNA of the CDR3: TGCAGCGTTGAGGGACAGGGGGCCCTCGAGCAGTACTTC.

CDR3 sequence reads: CASSQQGYEQYF. The CDR3 DNA follows: TGTGCCAGCAGCCAACAGGGATACGAGCAGTACTTC. The rearrangement uses TRBV7-6 and TRBJ2-7; possibly TRBD1 for D (6 bases). In germline, CDR1 is SGHVS, CDR2 FNYEAQ. Deletions cut 5 bases from V and 4 bases from J, with 9 bases between. This CDR3 region has 12 residues.

The genes are TRBV10-3 and TRBJ2-1; possible D gene TRBD2, 5 bases. With 9 bases removed from V and 9 bases from J, the gap between germline ends came to 18 bases. This CDR3 is 13 amino acids long. CDR1 and CDR2 (germline): ENHRY, SYGVKD. CDR3 nucleotides: TGTGCCATGGCCTATGGGGAGATGGGTGAGCAGTTCTTC. Its protein is CAMAYGEMGEQFF.

The gene calls are TRBV30 and TRBJ1-1, with D tentatively TRBD1 (5 bases). Germline V gives CDR1 GTSNPN, CDR2 SVGIG (reference sequence). The V and J ends lost 2 bases and 5 bases respectively, with 12 bases between them. This CDR3 is built from 13 residues. The DNA of the CDR3 is TGTGCCTGGAGTATGCAGGAGGGGACTGAAGCTTTCTTT. This translates into CAWSMQEGTEAFF.

The J gene is TRBJ1-5, the V gene TRBV7-8; 9 nucleotides agree with TRBD1. Per the germline V gene, CDR1 is SGHVS and CDR2 is FQNEAQ. Germline trimming cut 1 base from V and 5 bases from J; bases unmatched to any gene: 9. This CDR3 contains 17 residues. CDR3 nucleotide sequence: TGTGCCAGCAGCTTAGGGGGACAGGGCGCCCGATATCAGCCCCAGCATTTT. Its translation is CASSLGGQGARYQPQHF.

The rearrangement links TRBV5-4 to TRBJ1-5, with D perhaps TRBD1 (5 bases). This CDR3 spans 17 amino acids. V lost 4 bases and J lost 0, with 17 bases in between. The germline V gene has CDR1 SGHNT and CDR2 YYREEE (reference sequence). In DNA, the CDR3 is TGTGCCAGCAGCACCGGAGACAGCAGAAATAGCAATCAGCCCCAGCATTTT. This encodes CASSTGDSRNSNQPQHF.

V and J are TRBV6-5 and TRBJ1-3, with TRBD1 identical over 7 bases. This CDR3 has 15 residues. Germline V CDR1 and CDR2: MNHEY, SVGAGI. Trimming took 6 bases from V and 0 from J; bases not matched to a gene: 5. The CDR3 reads CASRQGVISGNTIYF. In DNA, the CDR3 is TGTGCCAGCAGGCAGGGGGTTATCTCTGGAAACACCATATATTTT.

Only one count was recorded for this clone. The chain has TRBV6-6 and TRBJ2-2; D unclear. The germline V gene has CDR1 MNHNY and CDR2 SVGAGI (reference sequence). Trimming took 4 bases from V and 1 from J, leaving 10 bases between them. The CDR3 is 15 residues long. The chain's CDR3 is CASSSVQENTGELFF. The CDR3, as DNA: TGTGCCAGCAGTTCCGTACAAGAGAACACCGGGGAGCTGTTTTTT.

V is TRBV5-1 and J is TRBJ1-5; D call uncertain. CDR1 SGHRS and CDR2 YFSETQ come from the germline V gene. The CDR3 runs to 14 residues. V lost 0 bases, J lost 6 bases, and 10 bases lay in between. The CDR3 coding sequence is TGCGCCAGCAGCTTGGCCGGTGGTGGTCAGCCCCAGCATTTT. This encodes CASSLAGGGQPQHF. Together with reference TRBV5-1 and TRBJ1-5, the CDR3 gives the full variable domain: KAGVTQTPRYLIKTRGQQVTLSCSPISGHRSVSWYQQTPGQGLQFLFEYFSETQRNKGNFPGRFSGRQFSNSRSEMNVSTLELGDSALYLCASSLAGGGQPQHFGDGTRLSIL.

This chain links TRBV7-9 with TRBJ2-7; no definite D call. Germline CDR1 and CDR2: SEHNR and FQNEAQ (reference sequence). The CDR3 runs to 12 residues. The ends were cut back, 4 bases at V and 5 bases at J, with 9 bases in the middle. This CDR3 reads CASSYRSDEQYF. The CDR3 bases are TGTGCCAGCAGCTATAGGAGTGACGAGCAGTACTTC.

The J gene is TRBJ2-3, the V gene TRBV30, with TRBD2 matching over 9 bases. In germline, CDR1 is GTSNPN, CDR2 SVGIG (reference sequence). There are 15 residues in the CDR3. The V and J ends lost 2 bases and 2 bases, in that order; junction bases with no gene match: 5. The CDR3 DNA reads as TGTGCCTGGAGTCGACTAGCGGTCCTCACAGATACGCAGTATTTT. It translates to CAWSRLAVLTDTQYF.

V gene TRBV28 combines with J gene TRBJ1-6, with TRBD1 as a possible D gene (5 bases). Germline V gene lookup returns CDR1 MDHEN and CDR2 SYDVKM. The CDR3 runs 16 residues. Trimming cost V 3 bases and J 1 base, with 10 bases left between them. CDR3 amino acids: CASSFEGRSYNSPLHF. The CDR3 nucleotides read TGTGCCAGCAGTTTCGAGGGGAGGTCCTATAATTCACCCCTCCACTTT.

This chain links TRBV28 with TRBJ1-1; no reliable D call. Germline V lookup: CDR1 MDHEN, CDR2 SYDVKM. This CDR3 spans 14 amino acids. Trimming left V 5 bases short and J 7 bases short, with 17 bases between. The CDR3 here is CASSPRGYTYEAFF. In nucleotides, the CDR3 is TGTGCCAGCAGTCCTCGGGGATACACTTATGAAGCTTTCTTT.

V usage is TRBV28 and J usage is TRBJ2-1, with 7 bases fitting TRBD1. The CDR3 extends over 15 amino acids. Germline V lookup: CDR1 MDHEN, CDR2 SYDVKM. Trimming took 2 bases from V and 1 from J; bases not matched to a gene: 2. Here the CDR3 reads CASSLDRESYNEQFF. CDR3 coding DNA: TGTGCCAGCAGTTTAGACAGGGAATCCTACAATGAGCAGTTCTTC.

J is TRBJ2-3 and V is TRBV6-5; D may be TRBD2 (6 bases). In germline, CDR1 is MNHEY, CDR2 SVGAGI. The V and J ends lost 6 bases and 1 base respectively, with 14 bases between them. The CDR3 extends over 15 amino acids. The CDR3 spells CASRARDFRTDTQYF. As DNA, the CDR3 is TGTGCCAGCAGAGCCAGGGACTTCCGCACAGATACGCAGTATTTT.

The genes are TRBV4-1 and TRBJ1-2; D may be TRBD1 (6 bases). CDR3 length equals 18 residues. CDR1 and CDR2 from the germline V gene are MGHRA and YSYEKL. V dropped 3 bases and J dropped 3 bases, with 23 bases sitting between them. In nucleotides, the CDR3 is TGCGCCAGCAGCCATGACCCCATAGGGACATCAAGAGACTATGGCTACACCTTC. Protein product: CASSHDPIGTSRDYGYTF.

The J gene is TRBJ2-7, the V gene TRBV2, with D possibly TRBD1 on 6 matching bases. Germline loops: CDR1 SNHLY, CDR2 FYNNEI. Trimming removed 6 bases from V and 5 bases from J, with 14 bases in between. The CDR3 is 13 residues long. This CDR3 reads CASSPQGIHEQYF. In DNA form, the CDR3 reads TGTGCCAGCAGCCCACAGGGTATCCACGAGCAGTACTTC. The entire variable domain, with the rest obtained from reference TRBV2 and TRBJ2-7, is as follows: EPEVTQTPSHQVTQMGQEVILRCVPISNHLYFYWYRQILGQKVEFLVSFYNNEISEKSEIFDDQFSVERPDGSNFTLKIRSTKLEDSAMYFCASSPQGIHEQYFGPGTRLTVT.

The chain uses TRBV18 and TRBJ1-5; D is undetermined. CDR3 length: 15 residues. Germline assignment: CDR1 KGHSH and CDR2 LQKENI. The ends were cut back, 1 base at V and 1 base at J, with 8 bases in the middle. CDR3 in DNA: TGTGCCAGCTCACCACTGGCAGGCAGCAATCAGCCCCAGCATTTT. Protein product: CASSPLAGSNQPQHF.

The J gene is TRBJ1-1, the V gene TRBV7-9; D call uncertain. Germline V CDR1 and CDR2: SEHNR, FQNEAQ (reference sequence). V was trimmed by 4 bases and J by 1 base, leaving 7 bases between them. This CDR3 region has 13 residues. In nucleotides, the CDR3 is TGTGCCAGCAGCTCACAGCAGAACACTGAAGCTTTCTTT. Its translation: CASSSQQNTEAFF.

There are a few counts of this clone. This chain joins TRBV5-1 and TRBJ2-5; D is perhaps TRBD2 (6 bases). Germline V lookup: CDR1 SGHRS, CDR2 YFSETQ. CDR3 length: 14 residues. V lost 6 bases, J lost 4 bases, and 16 bases lay in between. CDR3 sequence reads: CASMFRGNRETQYF. In DNA, the CDR3 is TGCGCCAGCATGTTTCGGGGGAACCGAGAGACCCAGTACTTC.